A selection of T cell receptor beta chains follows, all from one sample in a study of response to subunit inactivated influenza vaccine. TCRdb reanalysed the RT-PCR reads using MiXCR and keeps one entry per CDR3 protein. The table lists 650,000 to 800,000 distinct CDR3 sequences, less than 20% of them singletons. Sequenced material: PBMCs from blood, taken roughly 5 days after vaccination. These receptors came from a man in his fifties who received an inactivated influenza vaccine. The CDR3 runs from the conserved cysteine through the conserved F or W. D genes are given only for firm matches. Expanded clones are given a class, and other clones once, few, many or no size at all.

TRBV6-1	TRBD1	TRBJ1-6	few	TGTGCCACCGGACAGGGATTTAATTCACCCCTCCACTTT	CATGQGFNSPLHF
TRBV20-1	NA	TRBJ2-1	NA	TGCAGTGCTAGAGGGGGGCCGGAGTTGTTCTTC	CSARGGPELFF
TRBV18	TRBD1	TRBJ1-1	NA	TGTGCCAGCTCACCCCAGGGGGTGGACACTGAAGCTTTCTTT	CASSPQGVDTEAFF
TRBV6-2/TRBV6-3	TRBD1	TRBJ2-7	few	TGTGCCAGCAGTTACTCGATTGTCGAAACAGGGGGCTCCCCCTACGAGCAGTACTTC	CASSYSIVETGGSPYEQYF
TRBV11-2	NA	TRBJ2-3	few	TGTGCCAGCAGCCTAGAGCCTAGTCCGCGAGATACGCAGTATTTT	CASSLEPSPRDTQYF
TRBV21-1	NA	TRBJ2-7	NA	TGTGCCAGCAGCGCTACAGACAGGGAAAATCCCTACGAGCAGTACTTC	CASSATDRENPYEQYF
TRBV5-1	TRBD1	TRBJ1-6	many	TGCGCCAGCAGCATCGGACAGGGAGCCAATTCACCCCTCCACTTT	CASSIGQGANSPLHF
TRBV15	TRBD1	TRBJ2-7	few	TGTGCCACCAGCAGGACCGACAGGGGGCAATACGAGCAGTACTTC	CATSRTDRGQYEQYF
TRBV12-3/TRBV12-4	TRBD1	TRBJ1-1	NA	TGTGCCAGCAGTTCTCAGGGGGAGTACACTGAAGCTTTCTTT	CASSSQGEYTEAFF
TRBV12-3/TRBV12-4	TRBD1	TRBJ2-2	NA	TGTGCCAGCAACCATAGGACAGGGATATCCACCGGGGAGCTGTTTTTT	CASNHRTGISTGELFF
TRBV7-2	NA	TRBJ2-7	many	TGTGCCAGCAGCTTAGGGTTAGGCAGGGGAGGAAACGAGCAGTACTTC	CASSLGLGRGGNEQYF
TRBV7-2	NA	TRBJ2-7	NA	TGTGCCAGCAGCTCGAGACACCCTTCGGGTGAGCAGTACTTC	CASSSRHPSGEQYF
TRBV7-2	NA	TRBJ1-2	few	TGTGCCAGCAGCCCCCCCTTCCATGGCTACACCTTC	CASSPPFHGYTF
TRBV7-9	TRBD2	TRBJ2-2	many	TGTGCCAGCAGTAAAGCGGGAAAGCGGCAGAACACCGGGGAGCTGTTTTTT	CASSKAGKRQNTGELFF
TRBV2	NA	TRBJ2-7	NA	TGTGCCAGCAGTTCCGCGGGATACACTTACGAGCAGTACTTC	CASSSAGYTYEQYF
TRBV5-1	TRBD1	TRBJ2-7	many	TGCGCCAGCAGCCCTGGCGGGACAGGAACTTACGAGCAGTACTTC	CASSPGGTGTYEQYF
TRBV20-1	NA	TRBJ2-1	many	TGCAGTGCCCCGAGGGCAGGGCTCTACAATGAGCAGTTCTTC	CSAPRAGLYNEQFF
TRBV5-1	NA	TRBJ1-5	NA	TGCGCCAGCAGCTTGGGGGCCGGTGGGTACAATCAGCCCCAGCATTTT	CASSLGAGGYNQPQHF
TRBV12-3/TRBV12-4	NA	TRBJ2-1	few	TGTGCCAGCAGTTTAGCAGGGGTTCTCTACAATGAGCAGTTCTTC	CASSLAGVLYNEQFF
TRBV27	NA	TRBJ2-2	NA	TGTGCCAGCAGTCCTACCGGCAGCGCGAACACCGGGGAGCTGTTTTTT	CASSPTGSANTGELFF
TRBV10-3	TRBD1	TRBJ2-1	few	TGTGCCATCGGCGACAGGGCCCTTGGGGAGCAGTTCTTC	CAIGDRALGEQFF
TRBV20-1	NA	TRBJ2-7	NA	TGCAGTGCCCTTCCTGCGGGATCGTACGAGCAGTACTTC	CSALPAGSYEQYF
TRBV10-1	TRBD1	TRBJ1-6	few	TGCGCCAGCAGTGGAGGGACAGGGAATAATTCACCCCTCCACTTT	CASSGGTGNNSPLHF
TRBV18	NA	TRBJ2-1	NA	TGTGCCAGCTCACCACTATCGGGGGACAATGAGCAGTTCTTC	CASSPLSGDNEQFF
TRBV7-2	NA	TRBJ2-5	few	TGTGCCAGCAGCTTTATTAGCGAGACCCAGTACTTC	CASSFISETQYF
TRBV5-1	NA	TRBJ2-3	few	TGCGCCAGCAGCTTGGACCCAGGGGATACGCAGTATTTT	CASSLDPGDTQYF
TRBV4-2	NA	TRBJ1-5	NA	TGTGCCAGCAGCCCCCGGACAAAAGATCAGCCCCAGCATTTT	CASSPRTKDQPQHF
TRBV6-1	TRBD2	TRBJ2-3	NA	TGTGCCAGCAGTGCAAGTGGGAGGGCCCAAGCGAGAGATACGCAGTATTTT	CASSASGRAQARDTQYF
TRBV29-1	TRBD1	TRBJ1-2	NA	TGCAGCGTAGTGGACAGGGGGCTTGGCTACACCTTC	CSVVDRGLGYTF
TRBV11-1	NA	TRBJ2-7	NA	TGTGCCAGCAGCTTTGACGGGAACGCCTACGAGCAGTACTTC	CASSFDGNAYEQYF
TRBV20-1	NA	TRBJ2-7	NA	TGCAGTGCTAGCGAATACAGGGATTACGAGCAGTACTTC	CSASEYRDYEQYF
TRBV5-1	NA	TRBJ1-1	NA	TGCGCCAGCAGCTATCAAGGGAACACTGAAGCTTTCTTT	CASSYQGNTEAFF
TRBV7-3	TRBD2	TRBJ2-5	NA	TGTGCCAGCAGCCTCGGGACTAGCGGGATTGAGACCCAGTACTTC	CASSLGTSGIETQYF
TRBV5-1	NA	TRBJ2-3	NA	TGCGCCAGCAACGCGTTGTCTAGCACAGATACGCAGTATTTT	CASNALSSTDTQYF
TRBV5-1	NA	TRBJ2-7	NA	TGCGCCAGCAGCAAAGACAGGTTCGACGAGCAGTACTTC	CASSKDRFDEQYF
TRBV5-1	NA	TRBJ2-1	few	TGCGCCAGCAGCCCTTTTGAGCCCTACAATGAGCAGTTCTTC	CASSPFEPYNEQFF
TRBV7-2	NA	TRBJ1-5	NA	TGTGCCAGCAGCCTGTCAGGACGGCTCAATCAGCCCCAGCATTTT	CASSLSGRLNQPQHF
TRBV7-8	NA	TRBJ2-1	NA	TGTGCCAGCAGCGGAGGTGAGAGGGGTCACGGCGCGCAGTTCTTC	CASSGGERGHGAQFF
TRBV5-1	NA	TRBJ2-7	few	TGCGCCAGCAGCCCCAGACAGGGACTCTCCTACGAGCAGTACTTC	CASSPRQGLSYEQYF
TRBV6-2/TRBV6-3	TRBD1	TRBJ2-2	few	TGTGCCAGCAGTTACTTGACAGGGCGAGCCGGGGAGCTGTTTTTT	CASSYLTGRAGELFF
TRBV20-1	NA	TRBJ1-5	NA	TGCAGTGCTAGAGTGGGGACCCGAGATCAGCCCCAGCATTTT	CSARVGTRDQPQHF
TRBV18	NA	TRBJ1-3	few	TGTGCCAGCGAAGCATCCTCTGTGTCCTCTGGAAACACCATATATTTT	CASEASSVSSGNTIYF
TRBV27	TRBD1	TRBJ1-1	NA	TGTGCCAGCAGTTCCCGGACAGGGCACACTGAAGCTTTCTTT	CASSSRTGHTEAFF
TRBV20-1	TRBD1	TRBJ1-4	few	TGCAGTGCTAGAGAACGACAGGGGCTACTGTTTTTT	CSARERQGLLFF
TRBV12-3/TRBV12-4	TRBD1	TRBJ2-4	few	TGTGCCAGCAGCCGCAGGGGGCATGGGAAAAACATTCAGTACTTC	CASSRRGHGKNIQYF
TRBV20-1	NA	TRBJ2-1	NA	TGCAGTGTTCCAAAAGAAGGGGTCTCCTACAATGAGCAGTTCTTC	CSVPKEGVSYNEQFF
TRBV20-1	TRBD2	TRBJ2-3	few	TGCAGCCAGACGGGACTAGAGTACGGGGACACAGATACGCAGTATTTT	CSQTGLEYGDTDTQYF
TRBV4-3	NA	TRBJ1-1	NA	TGCGCCAGCAGGCAAGCTAGGGTAGCGACTGAAGCTTTCTTT	CASRQARVATEAFF
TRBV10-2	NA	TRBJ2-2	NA	TGCGCCAGCAGTGACCCGGACCCAAAAGGCACCGGGGAGCTGTTTTTT	CASSDPDPKGTGELFF
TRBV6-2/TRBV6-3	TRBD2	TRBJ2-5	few	TGTGCCAGCAGTTACTCGGCGGGGGATCAAGAGACCCAGTACTTC	CASSYSAGDQETQYF
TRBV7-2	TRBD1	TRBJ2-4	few	TGTGCCAGCAGCTTGGCAGGGGGCGCACCCAAAAACATTCAGTACTTC	CASSLAGGAPKNIQYF
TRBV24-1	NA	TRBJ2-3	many	TGTGCCACCAGTGAAGACCGGGTTCAAGATACGCAGTATTTT	CATSEDRVQDTQYF
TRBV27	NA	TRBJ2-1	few	TGTGCCAGCAGACTAGGACCGTCCGACCCGGGGATAGGCAATGAGCAGTTCTTC	CASRLGPSDPGIGNEQFF
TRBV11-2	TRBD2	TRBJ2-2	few	TGTGCCAGCAGCTTAGTCCCGGGACTAGCCAACACCGGGGAGCTGTTTTTT	CASSLVPGLANTGELFF
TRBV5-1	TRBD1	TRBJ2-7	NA	TGCGCCAGCAGCAAGGACAGGGGGCTAGCCGAGCAGTACTTC	CASSKDRGLAEQYF
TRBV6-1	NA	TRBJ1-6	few	TGTGCCAGCAGTGAAATGGGATGGGATTCACCCCTCCACTTT	CASSEMGWDSPLHF
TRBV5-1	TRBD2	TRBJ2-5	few	TGCGCCAGCAGCTTGATGTTAGCGGGGGACCTGGAGACCCAGTACTTC	CASSLMLAGDLETQYF
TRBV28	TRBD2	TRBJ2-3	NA	TGTGCCAGCAGTTTTCTGCTAGCGGGAGGGCCGGGTACCCCCACAGATACGCAGTATTTT	CASSFLLAGGPGTPTDTQYF
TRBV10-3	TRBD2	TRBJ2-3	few	TGTGCCATCAGTGGTGTTGGGACTAGCGGACACACAGATACGCAGTATTTT	CAISGVGTSGHTDTQYF